The 2 T cell receptor beta chains listed next were all sequenced from one sample in a study of cytomegalovirus exposure and HLA in healthy donors. It was with 60 Vbeta and 13 Jbeta primers that the PCR ran. Profiled with immunoSEQ multiplex PCR; TCRdb holds only in-frame clones, not every one. The repertoire consists of 150,000 or so clones, with roughly 80% occurring once and the leading ten covering approximately 13%. The sample taken for sequencing was PBMCs. Source of these receptors: a man aged 35-49 years in good health and CMV-seropositive.

The chain couples TRBV7-2 to TRBJ2-2, with D possibly matching TRBD2 (5 bases). There are 14 residues in the CDR3. Germline V CDR1 and CDR2: SGHTA, FQGNSA. V lost 4 bases and J lost 7, with 13 bases in between. CDR3 coding DNA: TGTGCCAGCAGCTGGCCCCGGGAAGGCGGGGAGCTGTTTTTT. Translation gives CASSWPREGGELFF.

The CDR3 DNA sequence: TGTGCCAGCACGGCCAGCCGGCCGGGATTAGATACGCAGTATTTT. Translating it yields CASTASRPGLDTQYF. The chain combines TRBV28 with TRBJ2-3; D may be TRBD2 (5 bases). The CDR3 runs 15 residues. CDR1 is MDHEN and CDR2 is SYDVKM in the germline V gene. V dropped 7 bases and J dropped 5 bases, with 19 bases sitting between them.